A single sample is the source of the 23 T cell receptor beta chains below, sequenced in a study of cytomegalovirus exposure and HLA in healthy donors. 60 Vbeta and 13 Jbeta primers were used in PCR. Clones were read by immunoSEQ multiplex PCR, and TCRdb kept only the in-frame ones, dropping some. The sample lists about 200,000 clones, 82% seen once, with around 0.1% in the top ten. What was sequenced was PBMCs. The receptors shown here come from a boy aged 2 to 10 in good health and CMV-seronegative.

The genes are TRBV18 and TRBJ1-2; 8 positions agree with TRBD1. With V trimmed by 6 bases and J by 2 bases, 8 bases remained unmatched. This CDR3 has 15 amino acids. Germline loops: CDR1 KGHSH, CDR2 LQKENI. Written as DNA, the CDR3 is TGTGCCAGCTCGCTCCTGACAGGGGCCAACTATGGCTACACCTTC. It specifies CASSLLTGANYGYTF.

The chain recombines TRBV6-1 with TRBJ1-6; D gene uncertain. Germline assignment: CDR1 MNHNS and CDR2 SASEGT. This CDR3 region has 15 residues. Trimming removed 2 bases at V and 7 bases at J, with 12 bases between. In DNA, the CDR3 is TGTGCCAGCAGTGAAATCGGGGTCAGGAATTCACCCCTCCACTTT. Protein: CASSEIGVRNSPLHF.

The rearrangement uses TRBV25-1 and TRBJ2-1, with a tentative D call TRBD2 (6 bases). The V gene's germline CDR1 is MGHDK and CDR2 SYGVNS. Trimming took off 6 bases at V and 6 bases at J, with 6 bases between the two ends. The CDR3 runs to 11 residues. CDR3 protein: CASSGGNEQFF. The DNA of the CDR3 is TGTGCCAGCAGCGGGGGCAATGAGCAGTTCTTC.

This clone was picked up one time. This chain joins TRBV6-5 and TRBJ1-2; TRBD1 matches 7 bases. The length of the CDR3 is 14 residues. Trimming at V came to 2 bases and at J to 7 bases, leaving 7 bases not matched to a gene. Germline loops: CDR1 MNHEY, CDR2 SVGAGI. CDR3 protein: CASSYDRVRGGYTF. DNA of the CDR3: TGTGCCAGCAGTTACGACAGGGTGAGGGGTGGCTACACCTTC.

This clone was seen once. The chain is built from TRBV18 and TRBJ1-3, with D possibly being TRBD1 (5 bases). The V end lost 6 bases, the J end lost 0 bases, and 6 bases lay between the germline ends. The V gene's germline CDR1 is KGHSH and CDR2 LQKENI. This CDR3 region has 13 residues. The DNA of the CDR3 is TGTGCCAGCTCGACAGACTCTGGAAACACCATATATTTT. Its protein is CASSTDSGNTIYF.

The chain employs TRBV19 and TRBJ1-5; no clear D gene. Germline V gene lookup returns CDR1 LNHDA and CDR2 SQIVND (reference sequence). The CDR3 runs to 17 residues. V lost 1 base and J 0 bases, leaving 13 bases between the germline ends. CDR3 amino acids: CASSIGSSGYSNQPQHF. CDR3 sequence (DNA): TGTGCCAGTAGTATAGGGAGTTCGGGGTATAGCAATCAGCCCCAGCATTTT.

The V and J genes are TRBV10-3 and TRBJ2-7; no clear D. Germline V CDR1 and CDR2: ENHRY, SYGVKD. The ends were cut back, 5 bases at V and 4 bases at J, with 6 bases in the middle. The CDR3 spans 11 residues. The CDR3 loop reads CAISTEYEQYF. CDR3 sequence (DNA): TGTGCCATCAGTACGGAGTACGAGCAGTACTTC.

The chain is built from TRBV30 and TRBJ2-7; unclear D gene. The length of the CDR3 is 13 residues. CDR1 GTSNPN and CDR2 SVGIG come from the germline V gene (reference sequence). Trimming took 4 bases from V and 2 from J, leaving 12 bases between them. This CDR3 reads CAWIRWAPYEQYF. DNA for the CDR3: TGTGCCTGGATAAGGTGGGCCCCCTACGAGCAGTACTTC.

As to this clone: At one boundary the junction diverges from the germline segment, which might be a read error. This same CDR3 is encoded by further DNA sequences in the sample. The J gene is TRBJ1-1, the V gene TRBV7-6, with unresolved D. The CDR3 loop spans 18 amino acids. CDR1 and CDR2 from the germline V gene are SGHVS and FNYEAQ. The CDR3 nucleotides read TGTGCCAGCAGCTTAGGAGGTGTTTCAGGACTGAAGAACACCGAAGCTTTCTTT. Amino acid sequence: CASSLGGVSGLKNTEAFF.

The chain recombines TRBV5-1 with TRBJ2-7; 12 bases are shared with TRBD2. The V gene end was trimmed by 8 bases and the J gene end by 3 bases; junction bases not matched to a gene: 3. In germline, CDR1 is SGHRS, CDR2 YFSETQ. CDR3 length: 13 residues. The CDR3 DNA follows: TGCGCCAGTACGACTAGCGGGGGCTACGAGCAGTACTTC. This sequence encodes CASTTSGGYEQYF.

The chain carries TRBV5-4 and TRBJ2-7; a weak D match, TRBD1 (6 bases). The length of the CDR3 is 13 residues. V dropped 3 bases and J dropped 5 bases, with 12 bases sitting between them. Per the germline V gene, CDR1 is SGHNT and CDR2 is YYREEE (reference sequence). The CDR3 protein is CASSSITGNEQYF. DNA for the CDR3: TGTGCCAGCAGCTCGATCACAGGGAACGAGCAGTACTTC.

V and J are TRBV4-1 and TRBJ1-2; 7 positions match TRBD1. Trimming removed 1 base from V and 5 bases from J; junction bases left unmatched: 1. Germline V gene sequence: CDR1 MGHRA, CDR2 YSYEKL. The CDR3 sequence is 13 residues long. CDR3 coding DNA: TGCGCCAGCAGCCAAGGCAGGGGGTATGGCTACACCTTC. As protein: CASSQGRGYGYTF.

The genes are TRBV19 and TRBJ1-1, with unresolved D. The CDR3 has 12 amino acids. Trimming removed 11 bases at V and 5 bases at J, with 15 bases between. Per germline, CDR1 LNHDA and CDR2 SQIVND (reference sequence). CDR3 nucleotide sequence: TGTGCCTGCGGGGTTGGGTCGACTGAAGCTTTCTTT. Its protein product is CACGVGSTEAFF.

The rearrangement joins TRBV18 to TRBJ2-2; D uncertain. Trimming took 0 bases from V and 5 from J, leaving 4 bases between them. CDR3 length: 13 residues. Germline V gives CDR1 KGHSH, CDR2 LQKENI. CDR3 residues: CASSPPQTGELFF. The CDR3 nucleotides are TGTGCCAGCTCACCACCCCAAACCGGGGAGCTGTTTTTT.

The rearrangement joins TRBV12-5 to TRBJ2-7, with TRBD2 as a possible D gene (6 bases). The germline V and J ends were trimmed by 3 bases and 4 bases, with 10 bases remaining between them. CDR1 and CDR2 (germline): LGHNT, FRNRAP. This CDR3 has 13 amino acids. The CDR3 is CASGFGGKYEQYF. In DNA, the CDR3 is TGTGCTAGTGGTTTTGGGGGGAAGTACGAGCAGTACTTC.

V gene TRBV27 combines with J gene TRBJ1-4, with TRBD1 matching 7 bases. Germline V gene data show CDR1 as MNHEY and CDR2 as SMNVEV (reference sequence). The CDR3 has 15 residues. V gave up 5 bases and J gave up 3 bases; unmatched junction bases: 6. The DNA for the CDR3 is TGTGCCAGCAGTGGGACCGGGACAGCTAATGAAAAACTGTTTTTT. It is translated as CASSGTGTANEKLFF.

Notes on this clone: Other DNA sequences from this sample encode an identical CDR3 as well. The chain carries TRBV7-9 and TRBJ1-1; D remains unclear. The ends were cut back, 2 bases at V and 2 bases at J, with 9 bases in the middle. Germline loops: CDR1 SEHNR, CDR2 FQNEAQ (reference sequence). The CDR3 length is 14 residues. CDR3 loop: CASSLSGGNTEAFF. DNA of the CDR3: TGTGCCAGCAGCTTATCAGGAGGAAACACTGAAGCTTTCTTT.

This clone occurred once. The chain employs TRBV18 and TRBJ1-1, with 7 bases identical to TRBD1. The V and J ends lost 3 bases and 9 bases, in that order; junction bases with no gene match: 4. Germline values: CDR1 KGHSH, CDR2 LQKENI. The CDR3 consists of 12 residues. DNA for the CDR3: TGTGCCAGCTCACCTCGGGACAGCCAAGCTTTCTTT. Translation: CASSPRDSQAFF.

This clone was counted a single time. CDR3 region: CASGLARPGGETQYF. CDR3 in DNA: TGTGCTAGTGGTTTGGCGCGGCCGGGTGGGGAGACCCAGTACTTC. The genes are TRBV12-5 and TRBJ2-5; D call uncertain. Per germline, CDR1 LGHNT and CDR2 FRNRAP. CDR3 length: 15 amino acids. Between the trimmed V and J ends, which lost 1 base and 5 bases, there was a span of 14 bases.

The chain links TRBV5-1 to TRBJ1-2; TRBD1 is a possible D gene (5 bases). Trimming shortened V by 2 bases and J by 3 bases, and 14 bases separated the two germline ends. Germline CDR1 is SGHRS and CDR2 is YFSETQ. The CDR3 spans 15 residues. CDR3 protein: CASSFAAGLDYGYTF. The CDR3 DNA follows: TGCGCCAGCAGCTTCGCGGCAGGGTTGGACTATGGCTACACCTTC. Together with reference TRBV5-1 and TRBJ1-2, the CDR3 gives the full variable domain: KAGVTQTPRYLIKTRGQQVTLSCSPISGHRSVSWYQQTPGQGLQFLFEYFSETQRNKGNFPGRFSGRQFSNSRSEMNVSTLELGDSALYLCASSFAAGLDYGYTFGSGTRLTVV.

V and J are TRBV5-1 and TRBJ2-5; D possibly corresponds to TRBD2 (6 bases). The CDR3 consists of 15 residues. With 4 bases removed from V and 5 bases from J, the gap between germline ends came to 18 bases. The germline V gene has CDR1 SGHRS and CDR2 YFSETQ. DNA for the CDR3: TGCGCCAGCAGCACCAACCCGGGACTCGCCGAGACCCAGTACTTC. It translates to CASSTNPGLAETQYF.

This clone showed up just a few times. This chain links TRBV10-2 with TRBJ1-1; perhaps TRBD1 as D (6 bases). From germline, CDR1 is WSHSY and CDR2 SAAADI. The CDR3 has 14 residues. With 4 bases removed from V and 5 bases from J, the gap between germline ends came to 14 bases. The CDR3 loop reads CASSAGRGRTEAFF. The CDR3 nucleotides are TGCGCCAGCAGTGCGGGCAGGGGAAGGACTGAAGCTTTCTTT.

The V gene is TRBV7-2, the J gene TRBJ1-5, with D perhaps matching TRBD1 (5 bases). V dropped 3 bases and J dropped 5 bases, with 11 bases sitting between them. Germline loops: CDR1 SGHTA, CDR2 FQGNSA. The CDR3 has 14 amino acids. The CDR3 here is CASSLLGADQPQHF. In DNA form, the CDR3 reads TGTGCCAGCAGCTTGTTAGGGGCCGATCAGCCCCAGCATTTT.